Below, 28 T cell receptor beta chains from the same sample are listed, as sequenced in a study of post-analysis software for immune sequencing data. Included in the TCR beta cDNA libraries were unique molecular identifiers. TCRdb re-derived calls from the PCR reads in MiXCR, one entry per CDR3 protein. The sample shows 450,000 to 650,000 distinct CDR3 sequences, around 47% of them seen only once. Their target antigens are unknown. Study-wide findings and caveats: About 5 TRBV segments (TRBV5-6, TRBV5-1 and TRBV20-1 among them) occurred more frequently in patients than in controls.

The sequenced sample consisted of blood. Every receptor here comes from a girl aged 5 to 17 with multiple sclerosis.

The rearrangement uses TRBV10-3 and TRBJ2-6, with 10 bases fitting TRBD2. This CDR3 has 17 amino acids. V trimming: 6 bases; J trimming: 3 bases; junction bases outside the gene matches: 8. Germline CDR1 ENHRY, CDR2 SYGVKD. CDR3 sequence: CAIRGLASLDGANVLTF. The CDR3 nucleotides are TGTGCCATCAGGGGACTAGCGTCACTGGATGGGGCCAACGTCCTGACTTTC.

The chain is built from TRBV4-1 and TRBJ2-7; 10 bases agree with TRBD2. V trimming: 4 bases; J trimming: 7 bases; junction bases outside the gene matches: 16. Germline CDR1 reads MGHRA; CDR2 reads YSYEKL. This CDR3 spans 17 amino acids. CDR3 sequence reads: CASSPIASGSTRGEQYF. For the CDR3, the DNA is TGCGCCAGCAGCCCTATCGCTAGCGGGAGTACTCGGGGAGAGCAGTACTTC.

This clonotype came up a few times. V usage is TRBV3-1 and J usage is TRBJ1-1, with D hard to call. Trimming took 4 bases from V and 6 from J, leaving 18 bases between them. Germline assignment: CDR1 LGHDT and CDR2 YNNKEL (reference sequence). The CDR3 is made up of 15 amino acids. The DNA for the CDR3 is TGTGCCAGCAGCCTCGCCGGGCCCGGAAGGGCTGAAGCTTTCTTT. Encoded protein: CASSLAGPGRAEAFF.

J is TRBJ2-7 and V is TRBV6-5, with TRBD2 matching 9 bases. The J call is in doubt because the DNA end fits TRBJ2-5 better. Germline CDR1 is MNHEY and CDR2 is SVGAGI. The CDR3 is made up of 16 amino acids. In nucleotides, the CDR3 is TGTGCCAGCAGTTATGGTGCGAGCGGGGGGCTGAAGACCCAGTACTTC. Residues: CASSYGASGGLKTQYF.

This chain's CDR3 is CASSLTGEAYNEQFF. Written as DNA, the CDR3 is TGCGCCAGCAGCTTGACAGGGGAAGCGTACAATGAGCAGTTCTTC. The chain has TRBV5-1 and TRBJ2-1; 7 bases line up with TRBD1. Losses at the gene ends were 1 base for V and 4 bases for J; bases not matched to a gene: 5. The germline gives CDR1 SGHRS, CDR2 YFSETQ. The CDR3 is made up of 15 amino acids.

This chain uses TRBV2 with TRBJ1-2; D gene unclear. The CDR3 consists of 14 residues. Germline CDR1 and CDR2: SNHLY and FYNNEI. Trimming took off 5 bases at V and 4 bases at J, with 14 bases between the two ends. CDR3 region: CASSTRLESYGYTF. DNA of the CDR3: TGTGCCAGCAGTACTAGACTGGAGAGCTATGGCTACACCTTC.

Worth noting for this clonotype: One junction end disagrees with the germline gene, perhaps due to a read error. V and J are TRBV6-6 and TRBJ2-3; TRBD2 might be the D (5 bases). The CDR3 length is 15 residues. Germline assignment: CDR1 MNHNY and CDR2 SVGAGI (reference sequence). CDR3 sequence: CASTPYRGSTDTQYF. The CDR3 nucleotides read TGTGCCAGCACCCCGTATCGGGGAAGCACGGATACGCAGTATTTT.

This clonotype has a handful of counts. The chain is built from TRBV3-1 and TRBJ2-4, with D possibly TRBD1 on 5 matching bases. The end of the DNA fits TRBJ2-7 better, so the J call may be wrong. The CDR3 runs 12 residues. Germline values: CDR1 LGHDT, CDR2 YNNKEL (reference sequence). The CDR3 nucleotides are TGTGCCAGCAGCCAGGATACAGGCGAGCAGTACTTC. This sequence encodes CASSQDTGEQYF.

In DNA, the CDR3 is TGTGCCAGCAGCTTAGATCGGGCTAGCGAGCAGTACTTC. This gives the protein CASSLDRASEQYF. The V and J genes are TRBV11-2 and TRBJ2-7; the D is unclear. V was pared by 0 bases and J by 6 bases, with 9 bases between. Germline V gene lookup returns CDR1 SGHAT and CDR2 FQNNGV. This CDR3 spans 13 amino acids.

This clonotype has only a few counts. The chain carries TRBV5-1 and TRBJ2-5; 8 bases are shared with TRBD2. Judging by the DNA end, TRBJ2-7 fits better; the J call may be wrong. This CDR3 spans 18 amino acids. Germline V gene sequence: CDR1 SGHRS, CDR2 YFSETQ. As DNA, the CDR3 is TGCGCCAGCAGCTTGGGGTCGAGCGGGGGCCCTCTTGGGGACGAGCAGTACTTC. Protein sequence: CASSLGSSGGPLGDEQYF.

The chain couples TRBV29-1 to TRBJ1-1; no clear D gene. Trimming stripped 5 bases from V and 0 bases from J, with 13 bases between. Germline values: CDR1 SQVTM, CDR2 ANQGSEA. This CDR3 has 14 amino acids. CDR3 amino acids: CSVRGRLMNTEAFF. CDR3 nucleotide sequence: TGCAGCGTTAGAGGGCGCCTCATGAACACTGAAGCTTTCTTT.

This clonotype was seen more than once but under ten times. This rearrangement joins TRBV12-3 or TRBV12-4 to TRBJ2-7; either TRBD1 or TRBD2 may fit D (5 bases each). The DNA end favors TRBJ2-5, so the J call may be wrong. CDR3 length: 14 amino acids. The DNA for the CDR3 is TGTGCCAGCAGTTTCCGGGACGGTAAAGAGACCCAGTACTTC. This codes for CASSFRDGKETQYF.

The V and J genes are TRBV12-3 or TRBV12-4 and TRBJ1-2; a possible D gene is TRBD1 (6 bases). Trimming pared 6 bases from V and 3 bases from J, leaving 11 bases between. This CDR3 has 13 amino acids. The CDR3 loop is CASSDRRDYGYTF. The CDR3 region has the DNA TGTGCCAGCAGCGACAGGAGAGACTATGGCTACACCTTC.

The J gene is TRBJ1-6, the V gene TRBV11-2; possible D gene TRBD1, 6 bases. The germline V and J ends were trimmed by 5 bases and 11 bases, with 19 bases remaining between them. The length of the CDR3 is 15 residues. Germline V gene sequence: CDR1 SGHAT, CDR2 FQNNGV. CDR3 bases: TGTGCCAGCAGCGGTCTCACGGGGGCGAGGGCACCCCTCCACTTT. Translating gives CASSGLTGARAPLHF.

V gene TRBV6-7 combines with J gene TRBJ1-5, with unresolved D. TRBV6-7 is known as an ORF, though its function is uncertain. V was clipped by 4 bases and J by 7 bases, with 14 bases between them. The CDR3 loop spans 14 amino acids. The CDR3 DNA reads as TGTGCCAGCAGTTTCACAATCCACCGGCAGCCCCAGCATTTT. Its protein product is CASSFTIHRQPQHF.

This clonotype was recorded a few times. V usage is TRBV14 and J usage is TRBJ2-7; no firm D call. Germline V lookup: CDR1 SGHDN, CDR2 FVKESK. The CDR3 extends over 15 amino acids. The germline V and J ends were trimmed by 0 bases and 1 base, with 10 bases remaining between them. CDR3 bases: TGTGCCAGCAGCCAAGAGTTTGGCAGTTCCTACGAGCAGTACTTC. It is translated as CASSQEFGSSYEQYF.

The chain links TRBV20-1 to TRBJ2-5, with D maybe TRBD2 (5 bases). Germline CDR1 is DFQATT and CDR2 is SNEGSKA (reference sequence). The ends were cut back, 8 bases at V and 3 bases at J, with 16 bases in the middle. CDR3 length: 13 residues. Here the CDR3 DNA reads TGCAGTACTTCTCGGGGAAGGGAAGAGACCCAGTACTTC. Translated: CSTSRGREETQYF.

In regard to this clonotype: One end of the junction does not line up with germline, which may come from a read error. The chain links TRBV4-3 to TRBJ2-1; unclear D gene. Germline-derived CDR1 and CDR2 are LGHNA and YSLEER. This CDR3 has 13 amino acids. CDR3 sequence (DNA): TGCGCCAGCAGCCAAGCCCCGGATAATGAGCAGTTCTTT. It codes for CASSQAPDNEQFF.

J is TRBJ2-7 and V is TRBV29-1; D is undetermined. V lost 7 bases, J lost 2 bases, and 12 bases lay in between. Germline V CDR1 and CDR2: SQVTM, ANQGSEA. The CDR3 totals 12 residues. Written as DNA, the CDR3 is TGCAGCGCTATTGACATGCCCTACGAGCAGTACTTC. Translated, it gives CSAIDMPYEQYF.

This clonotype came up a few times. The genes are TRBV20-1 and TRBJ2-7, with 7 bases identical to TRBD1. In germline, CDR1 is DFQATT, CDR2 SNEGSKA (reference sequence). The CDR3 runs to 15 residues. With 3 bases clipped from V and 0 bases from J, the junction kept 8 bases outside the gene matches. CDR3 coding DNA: TGCAGTGCTAGCGACGACAGGGAAAGCTCCTACGAGCAGTACTTC. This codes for CSASDDRESSYEQYF.

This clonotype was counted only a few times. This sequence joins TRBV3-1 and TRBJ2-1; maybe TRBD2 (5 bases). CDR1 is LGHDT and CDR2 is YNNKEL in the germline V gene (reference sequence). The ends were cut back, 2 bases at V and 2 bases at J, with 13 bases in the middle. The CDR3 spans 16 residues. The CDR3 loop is CASSQTGGGAYNEQFF. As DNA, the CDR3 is TGTGCCAGCAGCCAAACCGGCGGAGGCGCCTACAATGAGCAGTTCTTC.

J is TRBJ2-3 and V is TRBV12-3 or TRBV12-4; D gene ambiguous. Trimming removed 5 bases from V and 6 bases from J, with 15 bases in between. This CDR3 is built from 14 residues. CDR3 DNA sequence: TGTGCCAGCAGTCCGCTATCCCACGAGGATACGCAGTATTTT. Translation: CASSPLSHEDTQYF.

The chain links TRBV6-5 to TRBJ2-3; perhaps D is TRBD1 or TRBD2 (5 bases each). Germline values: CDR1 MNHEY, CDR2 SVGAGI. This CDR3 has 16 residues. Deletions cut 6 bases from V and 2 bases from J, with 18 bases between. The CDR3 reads CASSQNFGDPTDTQYF. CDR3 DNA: TGTGCCAGCAGCCAGAACTTCGGGGACCCCACAGATACGCAGTATTTT.

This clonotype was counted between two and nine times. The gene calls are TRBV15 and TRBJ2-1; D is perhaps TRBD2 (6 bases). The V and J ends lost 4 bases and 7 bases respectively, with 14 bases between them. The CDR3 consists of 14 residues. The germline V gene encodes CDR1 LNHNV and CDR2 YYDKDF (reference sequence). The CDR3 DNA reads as TGTGCCACCAGCAACCTCAGGGCGGGAAATGAGCAGTTCTTC. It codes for CATSNLRAGNEQFF.

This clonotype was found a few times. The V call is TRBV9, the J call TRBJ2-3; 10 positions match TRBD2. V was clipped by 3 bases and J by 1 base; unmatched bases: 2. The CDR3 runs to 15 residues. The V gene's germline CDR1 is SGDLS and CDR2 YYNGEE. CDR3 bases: TGTGCCAGCAGCGGAGCGGGAGGGGGCACAGATACGCAGTATTTT. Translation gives CASSGAGGGTDTQYF.

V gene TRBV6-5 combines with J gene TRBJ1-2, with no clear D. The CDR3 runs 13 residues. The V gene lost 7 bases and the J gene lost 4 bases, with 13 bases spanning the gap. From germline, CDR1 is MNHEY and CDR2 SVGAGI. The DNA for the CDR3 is TGTGCCAGCACCACCGGAAGGGTCTATGGCTACACCTTC. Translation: CASTTGRVYGYTF.

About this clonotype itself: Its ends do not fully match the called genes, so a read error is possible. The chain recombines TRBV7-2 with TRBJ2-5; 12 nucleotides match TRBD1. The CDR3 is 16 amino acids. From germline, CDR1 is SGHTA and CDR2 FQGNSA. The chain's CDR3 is CASGLSGTGGGETQYF. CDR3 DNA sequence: TGTGCCAGCGGCTTATCCGGGACAGGGGGCGGTGAGACCCAGTACTTC.

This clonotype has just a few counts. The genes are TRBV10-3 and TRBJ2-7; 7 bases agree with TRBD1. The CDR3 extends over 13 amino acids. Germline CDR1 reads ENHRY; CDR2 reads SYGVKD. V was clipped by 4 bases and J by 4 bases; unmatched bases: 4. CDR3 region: CAISGDSQYEQYF. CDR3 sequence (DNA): TGTGCCATCAGTGGGGACAGCCAATACGAGCAGTACTTC.